The present entry profiles one TCR beta chain with its context. Its antigen is not identified. This record belongs to a study of post-analysis software for immune sequencing data. Looking at the study overall: Relapsing-remitting, secondary progressive and progressive-relapsing forms made up the multiple sclerosis disease courses.

CDR1 is SQVTM and CDR2 is ANQGSEA in the germline V gene. V lost 4 bases and J 0 bases, leaving 22 bases between the germline ends. The CDR3 is made up of 17 amino acids. General observations from the study: Higher frequency in patients than in controls was seen for about 5 TRBV segments, with TRBV5-6, TRBV5-1 and TRBV20-1 among them. Diversity measured as normalized Chao1 was significantly lower in multiple sclerosis patients than in controls. By F measure, strong co-clustering occurred among samples prepared in the same batch.

The TCR beta cDNA libraries contained unique molecular identifiers. Each sample of about 0.95 to 11 million input T cells yielded roughly 500,000 cDNA molecules, so each molecule approximated one T cell. TCRdb redid the calling of the PCR reads with MiXCR, one entry per CDR3 protein. In the table there are some 890,000 distinct CDR3 sequences, about 57% of which are singletons. The sequenced sample was blood. The clonotype was recovered from a girl aged 5 to 17 with multiple sclerosis. J is TRBJ2-7 and V is TRBV29-1; D may be TRBD1 (5 bases). The CDR3 bases are TGCAGCGTTGGAATGGTCTTAGGGGTCAAAAGCTCCTACGAGCAGTACTTC. Its protein is CSVGMVLGVKSSYEQYF.